This T cell receptor (beta chain) stems from a study of CD8+ T cells in alopecia areata. Study-wide background: The protocol delivered tofacitinib for 6 to 18 months, then withdrew it for 6 months.

Study results and caveats: Higher clonality than in normal scalp was seen in lesional scalp, especially alopecia totalis/universalis.

CD4+ and CD8+ T cells were sorted from PBMCs. This clone was observed a handful of times. Antigen: not known. Other DNA sequences in this specimen translate into the identical CDR3. Sequencing used cDNA as its template, made by extracting RNA and reverse transcribing it. TCRdb's table, derived via immunoSEQ multiplex PCR, lists solely in-frame clones and lacks some. There are more than 150,000 clones in the sample; 50% to 65% occur only once, and 15% to 20% lies in the top ten. CDR1 is SGDLS, CDR2 YYNGEE, per germline. This CDR3 is 12 amino acids long. V was cut by 0 bases and J by 4 bases, with 2 bases left in between.

The clonotype comes from a human donor with alopecia areata. The sequencing here drew on CD8+ T cells sorted from blood, taken at week 0. The chain is built from TRBV9 and TRBJ2-1; no clear D gene. CDR3 in amino acids: CASSVGYNEQFF. DNA of the CDR3: TGTGCCAGCAGCGTAGGTTACAATGAGCAGTTCTTC.